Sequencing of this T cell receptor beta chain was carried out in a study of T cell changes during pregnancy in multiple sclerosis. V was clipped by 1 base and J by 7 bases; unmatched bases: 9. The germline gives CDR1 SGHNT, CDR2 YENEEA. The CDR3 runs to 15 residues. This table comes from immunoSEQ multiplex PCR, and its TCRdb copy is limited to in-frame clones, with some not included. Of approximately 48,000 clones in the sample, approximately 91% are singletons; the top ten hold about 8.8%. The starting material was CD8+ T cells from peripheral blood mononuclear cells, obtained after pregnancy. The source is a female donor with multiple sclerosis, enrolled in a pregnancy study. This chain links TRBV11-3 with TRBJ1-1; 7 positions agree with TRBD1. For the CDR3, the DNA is TGTGCCAGCAGCTTAGTCCCCCGGGACAGACATGAAGCTTTCTTT. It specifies CASSLVPRDRHEAFF.